This record covers a single T cell receptor beta chain. Antigen unknown. CDR1 is KGHSH and CDR2 is LQKENI in the germline V gene. V lost 7 bases to trimming and J lost 2 bases, with 11 bases between them. This CDR3 is built from 13 residues. The record originates from a study of T cells in pancreatic ductal adenocarcinoma. Study-wide results and limits: The resected pancreatic cancer cohort was biased toward the minority with early-stage disease. Unique clonotypes were around 7.6-fold more numerous in blood than in tumor.

Surgery without prior neoadjuvant therapy was the treatment of the selected pancreatic ductal adenocarcinoma patients. TCRdb's copy holds only in-frame clones and misses some; the assay was immunoSEQ multiplex PCR. The sample holds over 8,500 clones, about 61% seen once. The clonotype comes from a human donor with pancreatic ductal adenocarcinoma. The chain has TRBV18 and TRBJ1-1; TRBD1 might be the D (5 bases). Specimen: pancreatic tumor tissue. CDR3 DNA sequence: TGTGCCAGCTTACGGGACCTCAACACTGAAGCTTTCTTT. It yields the protein CASLRDLNTEAFF.